Listed below are T cell receptor beta chains from one sample, sequenced in a study of Tregs in tolerant kidney transplant recipients. The method was immunoSEQ multiplex PCR; TCRdb's version includes in-frame clones alone and lacks a portion of them. The sample consists of 20,000 to 25,000 clones, 65% to 85% of them appearing once. The source was CD8+ T cells from blood (PBMCs), collected 6 months after the transplant. The receptors derive from a human patient who received a combined kidney and bone marrow transplant. Some T cells may have come from the graft donor. The CDR3 runs from the conserved cysteine through the conserved F or W. D genes are given only for firm matches. Not all rows give a size; the values are once, few, many and, for expanded clones, a class.

j_call | v_call | d_call | clone_size | cdr3_aa | cdr3_nt
TRBJ2-1 | TRBV15 | TRBD2 | few | CATSRPERGSIKNEQFF | TGTGCCACCAGCAGACCGGAGCGGGGGAGCATAAAGAATGAGCAGTTCTTC
TRBJ2-3 | TRBV7-6 | TRBD2 | NA | CASSSVSSGRSDTQYF | TGTGCCAGCAGCTCTGTTTCTAGCGGGAGGTCTGATACGCAGTATTTT
TRBJ2-2 | TRBV5-1 | TRBD1 | once | CASSTPGQGFTGELFF | TGCGCCAGCAGCACCCCGGGACAGGGCTTCACCGGGGAGCTGTTTTTT
TRBJ1-4 | TRBV4-1 | NA | once | CASSQPGRRNEKLFF | TGCGCCAGCAGCCAACCAGGTCGGCGTAATGAAAAACTGTTTTTT
TRBJ2-7 | TRBV11-2 | NA | NA | CASSLFGGSYEQYF | TGTGCCAGCAGCTTATTTGGGGGGTCCTACGAGCAGTACTTC
TRBJ2-7 | TRBV27 | NA | NA | CASSLRVGMEQYF | TGTGCCAGCAGTTTACGGGTAGGCATGGAGCAGTACTTC
TRBJ1-1 | TRBV10-3 | NA | NA | CAISVPGHPFLAFF | TGTGCCATCAGTGTTCCGGGACACCCTTTCCTAGCTTTCTTT
TRBJ1-1 | TRBV4-2 | NA | NA | CASSQGINTEAFF | TGTGCCAGCAGCCAAGGTATAAACACTGAAGCTTTCTTT
TRBJ1-6 | TRBV15 | NA | few | CATSRATAGPYNSPLHF | TGTGCCACCAGCAGAGCAACGGCAGGGCCCTATAATTCACCCCTCCACTTT
TRBJ1-1 | TRBV25-1 | TRBD1 | NA | CASSESPGQGNTEAFF | TGTGCCAGCAGTGAATCCCCGGGACAGGGTAACACTGAAGCTTTCTTT
TRBJ2-4 | TRBV4-3 | TRBD2 | NA | CASSQEGTSGGINIQYF | TGCGCCAGCAGCCAAGAAGGGACTAGCGGGGGGATAAACATTCAGTACTTC
TRBJ1-1 | TRBV29-1 | NA | NA | CSVGSGYLNTEAFF | TGCAGCGTTGGCTCGGGATACCTTAACACTGAAGCTTTCTTT
TRBJ2-1 | TRBV29-1 | TRBD1 | NA | CSASGTVPNEQFF | TGCAGCGCTTCCGGGACAGTGCCTAATGAGCAGTTCTTC
TRBJ2-3 | TRBV11-2 | NA | few | CASSLLTGDTQYF | TGTGCCAGCAGCTTATTGACCGGGGATACGCAGTATTTT
TRBJ2-5 | TRBV30 | TRBD2 | once | CAWSAGTMQETQYF | TGTGCCTGGAGTGCCGGGACTATGCAAGAGACCCAGTACTTC
TRBJ2-1 | TRBV7-2 | TRBD2 | NA | CASSFLAGGGNEQFF | TGTGCCAGCAGCTTCTTAGCGGGGGGCGGCAATGAGCAGTTCTTC
TRBJ1-6 | TRBV4-3 | NA | NA | CASSPGPGHHGSPLHF | TGCGCCAGCAGCCCTGGTCCGGGACACCATGGATCACCCCTCCACTTT
TRBJ2-7 | TRBV7-9 | NA | once | CASSFKGIGGEQYF | TGTGCCAGCAGCTTCAAGGGGATTGGTGGCGAGCAGTACTTC
TRBJ2-4 | TRBV2 | NA | NA | CASSDPTRRDIQYF | TGTGCCAGCAGTGACCCGACTAGACGAGACATTCAGTACTTC
TRBJ1-1 | TRBV4-1 | NA | NA | CASSPFAGWTEAFF | TGCGCCAGCAGCCCCTTTGCAGGGTGGACTGAAGCTTTCTTT
TRBJ2-7 | TRBV5-4 | TRBD1 | NA | CASSLWAGTVEQYF | TGTGCCAGCAGCTTGTGGGCAGGGACAGTCGAGCAGTACTTC
TRBJ1-5 | TRBV7-7 | TRBD1 | NA | CASSLGGQDAFFHSNQPQHF | TGTGCCAGCAGCTTAGGGGGACAGGACGCCTTTTTTCATAGCAATCAGCCCCAGCATTTT
TRBJ2-1 | TRBV7-6 | TRBD1 | NA | CASSLVPRGLSYNEQFF | TGTGCCAGCAGCTTAGTCCCCAGGGGGCTTTCCTACAATGAGCAGTTCTTC
TRBJ2-7 | TRBV30 | NA | NA | CAWSPGYEQYF | TGTGCCTGGAGTCCCGGTTACGAGCAGTACTTC
TRBJ2-3 | TRBV9 | NA | NA | CASSVGDTVRDTQYF | TGTGCCAGCAGCGTCGGGGACACAGTTAGAGATACGCAGTATTTT
TRBJ2-1 | TRBV9 | TRBD2 | NA | CASSGTSGGHNEQFF | TGTGCCAGCAGCGGGACTAGCGGGGGCCACAATGAGCAGTTCTTC
TRBJ1-5 | TRBV30 | TRBD1 | NA | CAWTGQGDQPQHF | TGTGCCTGGACAGGACAGGGGGATCAGCCCCAGCATTTT
TRBJ2-2 | TRBV4-2 | NA | NA | CASSQGTPGELFF | TGTGCCAGCAGCCAAGGGACACCGGGGGAGCTGTTTTTT
TRBJ1-3 | TRBV5-4 | TRBD1 | NA | CASSLEEGQGSGNTIYF | TGTGCCAGCAGCTTGGAGGAGGGACAGGGGTCTGGAAACACCATATATTTT
TRBJ2-3 | TRBV7-9 | NA | NA | CASSSDGQVQYF | TGTGCCAGCAGCTCGGATGGACAAGTCCAGTATTTT
TRBJ1-1 | TRBV25-1 | TRBD1 | NA | CASTPGGGTEAFF | TGTGCCAGCACCCCAGGGGGAGGCACTGAAGCTTTCTTT
TRBJ2-5 | TRBV7-2 | TRBD2 | NA | CASSLDLAGGGTQYF | TGTGCCAGCAGCTTAGACCTAGCGGGAGGAGGGACCCAGTACTTC
TRBJ1-2 | TRBV7-9 | NA | NA | CASSTSGIHGYTF | TGTGCCAGCAGCACCTCAGGAATCCATGGCTACACCTTC
TRBJ2-1 | TRBV4-1 | NA | NA | CASSQVPGAYNEQFF | TGCGCCAGCAGCCAAGTTCCGGGAGCCTACAATGAGCAGTTCTTC
TRBJ2-1 | TRBV27 | NA | NA | CASSPLSGLRNEQFF | TGTGCCAGCAGTCCTTTATCGGGACTTCGCAATGAGCAGTTCTTC
TRBJ1-2 | TRBV4-1 | NA | NA | CASSQDGQGGGYGYTF | TGCGCCAGCAGCCAAGATGGGCAGGGAGGGGGCTATGGCTACACCTTC